What follows are 26 T cell receptor beta chains derived from one specimen sequenced in a study of T cell responses to AZD1222 COVID-19 vaccine. Generated by immunoSEQ multiplex PCR, the TCRdb table keeps only in-frame clones and is missing some. The sample comprises roughly 150,000 clones, around 92% of which are singletons, and 1.3% to 1.5% rests with the top ten. The source was peripheral blood, collected on day 0 of AZD1222 vaccination. Every receptor here comes from an adult in good health.

The chain uses TRBV15 and TRBJ2-6; D is unclear. Germline assignment: CDR1 LNHNV and CDR2 YYDKDF (reference sequence). The CDR3 has 16 residues. V was cut by 0 bases and J by 4 bases, with 10 bases left in between. Here the CDR3 DNA reads TGTGCCACCAGCAGAGATAGTAGCTCCGGGGCCAACGTCCTGACTTTC. Protein product: CATSRDSSSGANVLTF.

This CDR3 is CAWSVGGANTEAFF. CDR3 in DNA: TGTGCCTGGAGTGTAGGCGGGGCGAACACTGAAGCTTTCTTT. The chain has TRBV30 and TRBJ1-1, with D tentatively TRBD1 (5 bases). CDR3 length equals 14 residues. Germline CDR1 reads GTSNPN; CDR2 reads SVGIG (reference sequence). Trimming took off 0 bases at V and 1 base at J, with 9 bases between the two ends.

The chain has TRBV28 and TRBJ1-2; tentative D call: TRBD1 (5 bases). V was trimmed by 8 bases and J by 7 bases, leaving 17 bases between them. The CDR3 extends over 13 amino acids. The germline V gene encodes CDR1 MDHEN and CDR2 SYDVKM. CDR3 in DNA: TGTGCCAGCGGAACCAGGGATACGGGTGGCTACACCTTC. As protein: CASGTRDTGGYTF.

CDR3 loop: CASSPHRTVNTEAFF. The DNA for the CDR3 is TGTGCCAGCAGCCCTCACCGGACAGTTAACACTGAAGCTTTCTTT. The chain uses TRBV3-1 (or the pseudogene TRBV3-2) and TRBJ1-1; D is possibly TRBD1 (6 bases). Trimming stripped 4 bases from V and 2 bases from J, with 14 bases between. Germline V lookup: CDR1 LGHDT, CDR2 YNNKEL (reference sequence). The CDR3 loop spans 15 amino acids.

The rearrangement links TRBV24-1 to TRBJ2-4; D perhaps matches TRBD1 (5 bases). Germline values: CDR1 KGHDR, CDR2 SFDVKD. V was cut by 4 bases and J by 13 bases, with 16 bases left in between. The CDR3 spans 13 residues. CDR3 residues: CATSEGAATAQYF. The CDR3 DNA follows: TGTGCCACCAGTGAAGGTGCGGCGACAGCCCAGTACTTC.

The chain is built from TRBV11-2 and TRBJ2-7, with unresolved D. CDR1 and CDR2 from the germline V gene are SGHAT and FQNNGV. The V end lost 5 bases, the J end lost 0 bases, and 5 bases lay between the germline ends. The CDR3 consists of 12 residues. The CDR3 reads CASSALSYEQYF. CDR3 sequence (DNA): TGTGCCAGCAGCGCCCTCTCCTACGAGCAGTACTTC.

This clone was counted a single time. The CDR3 region is CASSFVAKQFF. The CDR3 DNA reads TGTGCCAGCAGTTTTGTAGCTAAGCAGTTCTTC. This chain uses TRBV12-3 or TRBV12-4 with TRBJ2-1; D call uncertain. The CDR3 contains 11 residues. Trimming left V 3 bases short and J 11 bases short, with 8 bases between.

V gene TRBV18 combines with J gene TRBJ2-1, with D possibly TRBD2 on 5 matching bases. V lost 3 bases and J lost 6, with 9 bases in between. There are 13 residues in the CDR3. Germline lookup yields CDR1 KGHSH and CDR2 LQKENI. The CDR3 region has the DNA TGTGCCAGCTCACCGCCCGGGATCAATGAGCAGTTCTTC. Protein sequence: CASSPPGINEQFF.

The chain is built from TRBV7-2 and TRBJ2-1; TRBD2 agrees at 15 bases. The CDR3 contains 16 residues. In germline, CDR1 is SGHTA, CDR2 FQGNSA. V lost 6 bases, J lost 9 bases, and 9 bases stayed unmatched. In nucleotides, the CDR3 is TGTGCCAGCAGAAAAGGACTAGCGGGGGGGCCAGGTGAGCAGTTCTTC. Its protein is CASRKGLAGGPGEQFF.

The V and J genes are TRBV18 and TRBJ1-5; a weak D match, TRBD1 (5 bases). This CDR3 spans 15 amino acids. The ends were cut back, 1 base at V and 5 bases at J, with 12 bases in the middle. Germline V CDR1 and CDR2: KGHSH, LQKENI. The CDR3, as DNA: TGTGCCAGCTCACCACTAGCAGGGTATTATCAGCCCCAGCATTTT. Protein product: CASSPLAGYYQPQHF.

This clone was picked up one time. This chain joins TRBV19 and TRBJ1-4; 10 positions match TRBD1. Trimming took 3 bases from V and 7 from J; bases not matched to a gene: 2. Germline CDR1 LNHDA, CDR2 SQIVND (reference sequence). The CDR3 totals 14 residues. The CDR3 DNA reads as TGTGCCAGTAGTATCTGGACAGGGGGTGAAAAACTGTTTTTT. Protein: CASSIWTGGEKLFF.

This chain connects TRBV5-5 to TRBJ2-7; 7 bases fit TRBD1. The germline CDR1 and CDR2 sequences are SGHKS and YYEKEE (reference sequence). V gave up 3 bases and J gave up 0 bases; unmatched junction bases: 6. CDR3 length: 15 amino acids. This CDR3 is CASSSLQGVSYEQYF. The CDR3 nucleotides read TGTGCCAGCAGCTCCCTCCAGGGGGTCTCCTACGAGCAGTACTTC.

The chain employs TRBV7-2 and TRBJ2-5; 7 nucleotides match TRBD1. V shed 1 base and J 7 bases; nucleotides not matched to a gene: 6. This CDR3 is 14 amino acids long. CDR1 and CDR2 (germline): SGHTA, FQGNSA. The CDR3: CASSLGLQGWTQYF. The DNA for the CDR3 is TGTGCCAGCAGCTTAGGATTACAGGGGTGGACCCAGTACTTC.

This clone was seen just once. The rearrangement uses TRBV21-1 and TRBJ1-4. TRBV21-1 is designated a pseudogene. This CDR3 is built from 14 residues. Written as DNA, the CDR3 is TGTGCCAGCAGGGGCGGAAAGATCCGGGAAAAACTGTTTTTT. This translates into CASRGGKIREKLFF.

V gene TRBV27 combines with J gene TRBJ1-2; D uncertain. The CDR3 extends over 14 amino acids. The germline CDR1 and CDR2 sequences are MNHEY and SMNVEV (reference sequence). With 5 bases removed from V and 2 bases from J, the gap between germline ends came to 12 bases. DNA for the CDR3: TGTGCCAGCAGTCGACTACAGAGGAACTATGGCTACACCTTC. As protein: CASSRLQRNYGYTF.

The chain uses TRBV28 and TRBJ1-2, with TRBD1 matching 9 bases. Trimming at V came to 5 bases and at J to 3 bases, leaving 4 bases not matched to a gene. Germline V CDR1 and CDR2: MDHEN, SYDVKM. This CDR3 has 14 residues. CDR3 in amino acids: CASSPGQGYYGYTF. The CDR3 DNA reads TGTGCCAGCAGTCCAGGACAGGGGTACTATGGCTACACCTTC.

This sequence joins TRBV7-6 and TRBJ2-3; 12 nucleotides align to TRBD2. CDR1 and CDR2 (germline): SGHVS, FNYEAQ. The CDR3 totals 18 residues. Germline trimming cut 4 bases from V and 10 bases from J; bases unmatched to any gene: 18. As DNA, the CDR3 is TGTGCCAGCAGCTCGAGGACTAGCGGGGCCTCCGTTTATATGGCGCAGTATTTT. Protein product: CASSSRTSGASVYMAQYF.

The chain employs TRBV13 and TRBJ1-2; perhaps TRBD1 as D (6 bases). The CDR3 extends over 15 amino acids. Trimming took 5 bases from V and 8 from J, leaving 21 bases between them. Germline CDR1 PRHDT, CDR2 FYEKMQ (reference sequence). CDR3 nucleotide sequence: TGTGCCAGCAGCCGTGGATGGGCAGGGGAGAGAGGCTACACCTTC. Its translation: CASSRGWAGERGYTF.

This clone occurred once. The chain employs TRBV29-1 and TRBJ2-2; 9 positions match TRBD1. Looked up from germline, CDR1 is SQVTM and CDR2 is ANQGSEA. This CDR3 has 16 amino acids. The trim removed 2 bases at V and 6 bases at J, leaving 10 bases unmatched. This chain's CDR3 is CSVERGPGQGSGELFF. The CDR3 nucleotides read TGCAGCGTTGAACGGGGACCGGGACAGGGTTCCGGGGAGCTGTTTTTT.

The chain recombines TRBV3-1 (or the pseudogene TRBV3-2) with TRBJ1-1; a weak D match, TRBD1 (5 bases). The CDR3 has 14 residues. The germline V gene has CDR1 LGHDT and CDR2 YNNKEL (reference sequence). V gave up 1 base and J gave up 0 bases, with 6 bases separating them. This CDR3 is CASSQGGMNTEAFF. The CDR3 bases are TGTGCCAGCAGCCAAGGGGGCATGAACACTGAAGCTTTCTTT.

The rearrangement uses TRBV7-9 and TRBJ2-3, with no clear D. The CDR3 length is 14 residues. The V and J ends lost 7 bases and 2 bases respectively, with 13 bases between them. The germline gives CDR1 SEHNR, CDR2 FQNEAQ (reference sequence). The CDR3 reads CASTAELPTDTQYF. The CDR3 DNA reads TGTGCCAGCACGGCGGAATTGCCCACAGATACGCAGTATTTT.

This chain joins TRBV3-1 (or the pseudogene TRBV3-2) and TRBJ1-3; possible D gene TRBD1, 5 bases. Germline values: CDR1 LGHDT, CDR2 YNNKEL (reference sequence). Trimming left V 4 bases short and J 7 bases short, with 14 bases between. The CDR3 runs 14 residues. The CDR3 is CASSRSARVNTIYF. The CDR3 DNA follows: TGTGCCAGCAGCCGATCAGCCAGGGTTAACACCATATATTTT.

CDR3 in amino acids: CASSLNQPGTSGVRGYF. The CDR3 region has the DNA TGTGCCAGCAGCCTAAACCAACCGGGGACTAGCGGGGTTAGGGGGTACTTC. This chain uses TRBV3-1 (or the pseudogene TRBV3-2) with TRBJ2-5, with 13 positions matching TRBD2. The CDR3 sequence is 17 residues long. Germline CDR1 reads LGHDT; CDR2 reads YNNKEL (reference sequence). The junction had 18 bases not matched to a gene; V was cut back by 4 bases and J by 13 bases.

The rearrangement uses TRBV25-1 and TRBJ1-3; D might be TRBD1 (6 bases). The germline CDR1 and CDR2 sequences are MGHDK and SYGVNS. The V and J ends lost 4 bases and 2 bases respectively, with 21 bases between them. The CDR3 has 18 amino acids. Written as DNA, the CDR3 is TGTGCCAGCAGTGGGGGAATCCAGGGACATCCTACTGGAAACACCATATATTTT. It yields the protein CASSGGIQGHPTGNTIYF.

This chain connects TRBV7-9 to TRBJ2-2, with TRBD1 identical over 8 bases. Germline V gene data show CDR1 as SEHNR and CDR2 as FQNEAQ (reference sequence). The CDR3 extends over 17 amino acids. With 3 bases clipped from V and 4 bases from J, the junction kept 10 bases outside the gene matches. The CDR3: CASSFTGGRKGTGELFF. The CDR3, as DNA: TGTGCCAGCAGCTTCACAGGGGGGAGAAAAGGCACCGGGGAGCTGTTTTTT.

The V gene is TRBV19, the J gene TRBJ1-1, with D possibly matching TRBD1 (6 bases). The CDR3 runs to 13 residues. Germline V gene sequence: CDR1 LNHDA, CDR2 SQIVND (reference sequence). Between the trimmed V and J ends, which lost 8 bases and 1 base, there was a span of 11 bases. This chain's CDR3 is CASSGGANTEAFF. The CDR3 DNA reads TGTGCCAGTTCGGGGGGGGCGAACACTGAAGCTTTCTTT.